The 9 T cell receptor beta chains below come from one sample, sequenced in a study of identical twins listed by TCRdb under 2016. The library was made by 5' RACE. Sequencing was carried out with an Illumina HiSeq 2000. The raw public data were reprocessed by TCRdb itself: fastp quality trimming at Q25, MiXCR clonotype calling, in-frame beta chains only. CDR3 protein duplicates are merged, each entry listing the most common genes and DNA. The sample has hundreds of thousands of distinct CDR3 sequences on record, 6% to 6.5% of them singletons. The ten largest clonotypes hold 1.5% to 2% of the sample. The sequenced sample consisted of naive T cells sorted from blood. The cell subset or site label of this sample denotes: cells isolated with a human naive T-cell isolation kit. These receptors all stem from a man between 18 and 29 years old in good health.

This clonotype was seen more than once but under ten times. One junction end disagrees with the germline gene, perhaps due to a read error. The chain carries TRBV3-1 and TRBJ2-1, with D uncertain. The CDR3 has 13 residues. Germline CDR1 reads LGHDT; CDR2 reads YNNKEL (reference sequence). The CDR3 here is CASSRKAYHEQFF. The CDR3 nucleotides read TGTGCCAGCAGCCGAAAGGCCTACCATGAGCAGTTCTTC.

This clonotype was found many times. The chain carries TRBV20-1 and TRBJ2-7; 11 bases are a match to TRBD1. CDR1 is DFQATT, CDR2 SNEGSKA, per germline (reference sequence). J was trimmed by 4 bases and V by 1 base; bases with no gene match: 6. The CDR3 totals 15 residues. Here the CDR3 reads CSARVHGTGGYEQYF. For the CDR3, the DNA is TGCAGTGCTAGAGTTCACGGGACAGGGGGGTACGAGCAGTACTTC.

This clonotype was counted ten times or more. V and J are TRBV5-1 and TRBJ2-2; D gene uncertain. V was pared by 5 bases and J by 1 base, with 9 bases between. There are 14 residues in the CDR3. Germline loops: CDR1 SGHRS, CDR2 YFSETQ. The CDR3 reads CASSGRMNTGELFF. The DNA of the CDR3 is TGCGCCAGCAGTGGCAGGATGAACACCGGGGAGCTGTTTTTT.

This clonotype turned up a few times. The V and J genes are TRBV28 and TRBJ2-3, with 12 bases aligning to TRBD2. The germline V gene has CDR1 MDHEN and CDR2 SYDVKM. This CDR3 comprises 19 residues. J was trimmed by 1 base and V by 7 bases; bases with no gene match: 15. CDR3: CASTRSWLAGGRGTDTQYF. The CDR3 DNA reads TGTGCCAGCACCCGAAGTTGGCTAGCGGGAGGGCGGGGCACAGATACGCAGTATTTT.

This clonotype came up a few times. This rearrangement joins TRBV7-2 to TRBJ2-7; D ambiguous. This CDR3 contains 13 residues. CDR1 and CDR2 from the germline V gene are SGHTA and FQGNSA. V was pared by 5 bases and J by 3 bases, with 11 bases between. The CDR3 nucleotides read TGTGCCAGCAGCCCCTCAGGCCACTACGAGCAGTACTTC. Its protein product is CASSPSGHYEQYF.

This clonotype was recorded many times. CDR3 sequence reads: CASSPAGPNEQFF. The CDR3 bases are TGTGCCAGCAGCCCCGCAGGACCCAATGAGCAGTTCTTC. The J gene is TRBJ2-1, the V gene TRBV7-9; D is unresolved. The CDR3 totals 13 residues. V was clipped by 5 bases and J by 6 bases, with 11 bases between them. Germline-derived CDR1 and CDR2 are SEHNR and FQNEAQ (reference sequence).

There are a few counts of this clonotype. The rearrangement joins TRBV7-2 to TRBJ2-3, with 10 bases matching TRBD2. Per germline, CDR1 SGHTA and CDR2 FQGNSA. V lost 3 bases and J lost 4; bases outside the gene matches: 7. The CDR3 loop spans 16 amino acids. The chain's CDR3 is CASSFTSGMTPDTQYF. Written as DNA, the CDR3 is TGTGCCAGCAGCTTCACTAGCGGGATGACACCAGATACGCAGTATTTT.

The chain has TRBV12-3 or TRBV12-4 and TRBJ2-1; 8 bases agree with TRBD2. The CDR3 has 17 amino acids. V lost 5 bases and J lost 2; bases outside the gene matches: 11. The CDR3 region has the DNA TGTGCCAGCAGTCCAGATGGGGCAGCGGGAGCCTACAATGAGCAGTTCTTC. Translated: CASSPDGAAGAYNEQFF.

CDR3 nucleotides: TGTGCCAGCAGTTCCCGGGACTGGGTTTCACCCCTCCACTTT. Translation gives CASSSRDWVSPLHF. V gene TRBV2 combines with J gene TRBJ1-6; weak D call: TRBD1 (5 bases). This CDR3 is 14 amino acids long. Germline-derived CDR1 and CDR2 are SNHLY and FYNNEI. The germline V and J ends were trimmed by 5 bases and 9 bases, with 14 bases remaining between them.